The 30 T cell receptor beta chains given below trace back to one sample, sequenced in a study of cytomegalovirus exposure and HLA in healthy donors (dated by TCRdb to the late 2010s). Receptor amplification or capture employed the immunoSEQ multiplex PCR assay. For the multiplex PCR, a mixture combining 60 forward primers for TCR Vbeta segments and 13 reverse primers for TCR Jbeta segments was used. TCRdb took this table from immuneACCESS and kept in-frame rearrangements with V and J called. Such tables lack part of the clones; where checked against another copy, unresolved V genes explain under half of the gap, and the rest is unexplained. The sample table holds about 48,000 clones. Under 2.5% of the sample rests with the top ten. Material for sequencing was PBMCs. The receptors were sampled from a middle-aged woman in good health and CMV-seronegative.

The chain recombines TRBV4-1 with TRBJ1-4; 8 bases align to TRBD1. Trimming removed 4 bases from V and 5 bases from J; junction bases left unmatched: 12. Germline V gene sequence: CDR1 MGHRA, CDR2 YSYEKL. This CDR3 is 17 amino acids long. CDR3 region: CASSLWGRGRLNEKLFF. Written as DNA, the CDR3 is TGCGCCAGCAGCCTGTGGGGCAGGGGGCGTTTGAATGAAAAACTGTTTTTT.

This chain uses TRBV9 with TRBJ2-2; D perhaps matches TRBD2 (7 bases). This CDR3 has 16 amino acids. V was cut by 1 base and J by 2 bases, with 12 bases left in between. In germline, CDR1 is SGDLS, CDR2 YYNGEE. CDR3: CASSVSGGLNTGELFF. Written as DNA, the CDR3 is TGTGCCAGCAGCGTATCGGGGGGCCTTAACACCGGGGAGCTGTTTTTT.

The chain combines TRBV6-6 with TRBJ1-1; D perhaps matches TRBD1 (5 bases). The germline V gene has CDR1 MNHNY and CDR2 SVGAGI (reference sequence). The CDR3 runs to 14 residues. Trimming pared 2 bases from V and 1 base from J, leaving 8 bases between. The chain's CDR3 is CASSYGAGNTEAFF. The DNA for the CDR3 is TGTGCCAGCAGTTACGGGGCAGGGAACACTGAAGCTTTCTTT.

The chain is built from TRBV9 and TRBJ2-3, with D perhaps matching TRBD1 (5 bases). Trimming took 2 bases from V and 4 from J, leaving 8 bases between them. Germline V gene lookup returns CDR1 SGDLS and CDR2 YYNGEE. This CDR3 contains 13 residues. The chain's CDR3 is CASSVAGSDTQYF. CDR3 in DNA: TGTGCCAGCAGCGTTGCAGGGTCAGATACGCAGTATTTT.

The CDR3: CASVTSSYQGNYGYTF. The CDR3 coding sequence is TGTGCCAGTGTCACATCGAGCTACCAGGGAAACTATGGCTACACCTTC. This chain connects TRBV19 to TRBJ1-2, with D possibly being TRBD1 (5 bases). The V end lost 8 bases, the J end lost 2 bases, and 21 bases lay between the germline ends. There are 16 residues in the CDR3. Germline-derived CDR1 and CDR2 are LNHDA and SQIVND (reference sequence).

V is TRBV7-9 and J is TRBJ2-5, with 9 bases fitting TRBD2. This CDR3 contains 17 residues. With 5 bases clipped from V and 1 base from J, the junction kept 11 bases outside the gene matches. Germline V lookup: CDR1 SEHNR, CDR2 FQNEAQ (reference sequence). The CDR3 spells CASSPLRLAGRQETQYF. The DNA of the CDR3 is TGTGCCAGCAGCCCCCTCAGGCTAGCGGGACGCCAAGAGACCCAGTACTTC.

The V call is TRBV6-1, the J call TRBJ2-4; D ambiguous. Germline V CDR1 and CDR2: MNHNS, SASEGT. V lost 3 bases and J lost 0, with 15 bases in between. This CDR3 is built from 17 residues. The CDR3 DNA sequence: TGTGCCAGCAGTGAGTTATTTGTGGCAGTAGCCAAAAACATTCAGTACTTC. Residues: CASSELFVAVAKNIQYF.

The V gene is TRBV4-3, the J gene TRBJ2-1; D might be TRBD1 (5 bases). The CDR3 covers 16 residues. Trimming took off 0 bases at V and 0 bases at J, with 9 bases between the two ends. Germline assignment: CDR1 LGHNA and CDR2 YSLEER. CDR3 sequence (DNA): TGCGCCAGCAGCCAAGAGTTAGGGGACTCCTACAATGAGCAGTTCTTC. Its protein product is CASSQELGDSYNEQFF.

This chain links TRBV5-1 with TRBJ1-4, with 7 bases matching TRBD1. V shed 3 bases and J 0 bases; nucleotides not matched to a gene: 5. The CDR3 has 16 amino acids. Germline V CDR1 and CDR2: SGHRS, YFSETQ. The CDR3 DNA sequence: TGCGCCAGCAGCTGGGGGACAGATGCAACTAATGAAAAACTGTTTTTT. Translating gives CASSWGTDATNEKLFF.

CDR3 coding DNA: TGTGCCAGCAGCGAAAGAGTCGGGGCTAATGAAAAACTGTTTTTT. It codes for CASSERVGANEKLFF. The V call is TRBV13, the J call TRBJ1-4; D remains ambiguous. The V gene's germline CDR1 is PRHDT and CDR2 FYEKMQ (reference sequence). This CDR3 region has 15 residues. The V and J ends lost 5 bases and 3 bases respectively, with 13 bases between them.

Here the CDR3 reads CASREVIFTDTQYF. The DNA for the CDR3 is TGTGCCAGCAGGGAGGTTATATTCACAGATACGCAGTATTTT. The V gene is TRBV6-1, the J gene TRBJ2-3; TRBD2 might be the D (5 bases). Germline-derived CDR1 and CDR2 are MNHNS and SASEGT. The CDR3 runs 14 residues. Trimming left V 6 bases short and J 2 bases short, with 12 bases between.

This rearrangement joins TRBV7-8 to TRBJ1-6, with 10 bases lining up with TRBD1. Germline loops: CDR1 SGHVS, CDR2 FQNEAQ. The CDR3 extends over 14 amino acids. The trim removed 10 bases at V and 8 bases at J, leaving 8 bases unmatched. CDR3 sequence (DNA): TGTGCCACAAGGACCGGGACAGGGGATTCACCCCTCCACTTT. This codes for CATRTGTGDSPLHF.

This sequence joins TRBV5-1 and TRBJ2-2; the match to TRBD2 covers 8 bases. The V gene end was trimmed by 4 bases and the J gene end by 7 bases; junction bases not matched to a gene: 9. Germline V lookup: CDR1 SGHRS, CDR2 YFSETQ. This CDR3 comprises 15 residues. DNA of the CDR3: TGCGCCAGCAGCGGGACTAGAGGGGACGTCGGGGAGCTGTTTTTT. This translates into CASSGTRGDVGELFF.

The chain links TRBV25-1 to TRBJ1-5, with a possible D match to TRBD1 (6 bases). From germline, CDR1 is MGHDK and CDR2 SYGVNS. V was pared by 3 bases and J by 11 bases, with 17 bases between. The CDR3 covers 14 residues. CDR3 nucleotides: TGTGCCAGCAGTGATGCCACCGGGACACAAGCCCAGCATTTT. The encoded protein is CASSDATGTQAQHF.

The chain couples TRBV11-2 to TRBJ1-1, with a tentative D call TRBD1 (5 bases). The CDR3 contains 14 residues. Trimming pared 1 base from V and 3 bases from J, leaving 9 bases between. The germline V gene has CDR1 SGHAT and CDR2 FQNNGV. The CDR3 is CASSLGPGDTEAFF. Here the CDR3 DNA reads TGTGCCAGCAGCTTAGGGCCGGGGGACACTGAAGCTTTCTTT.

This clone is classed as medium-sized by frequency. The rearrangement joins TRBV4-3 to TRBJ1-3; D is uncertain. V lost 0 bases and J 1 base, leaving 10 bases between the germline ends. CDR3 length: 16 residues. Per germline, CDR1 LGHNA and CDR2 YSLEER. The CDR3 DNA is TGCGCCAGCAGCCAAGATCCCAGGCTTTCTGGAAACACCATATATTTT. Amino acid sequence: CASSQDPRLSGNTIYF.

CDR3 DNA: TGTGCCAGCAGCCAAGTGACAGGGGACTATGGCTACACCTTC. Amino acids: CASSQVTGDYGYTF. J is TRBJ1-2 and V is TRBV4-2, with 8 positions matching TRBD1. Per germline, CDR1 LGHNA and CDR2 YNFKEQ. J was trimmed by 3 bases and V by 1 base; bases with no gene match: 1. The CDR3 runs 14 residues.

The chain combines TRBV7-8 with TRBJ2-1, with 10 positions matching TRBD1. J lost 3 bases, V lost 8 bases, and 7 bases had no gene match. This CDR3 region has 15 residues. Per the germline V gene, CDR1 is SGHVS and CDR2 is FQNEAQ. The CDR3, as DNA: TGTGCCAGCCGCCCCAGGGACAGGGGCTACAATGAGCAGTTCTTC. It specifies CASRPRDRGYNEQFF.

The chain employs TRBV19 and TRBJ1-2; D perhaps matches TRBD1 (6 bases). This CDR3 contains 15 residues. CDR1 is LNHDA and CDR2 is SQIVND in the germline V gene (reference sequence). V was trimmed by 3 bases and J by 4 bases, leaving 15 bases between them. The DNA for the CDR3 is TGTGCCAGTAGTATCGGAACGGGACAAACCTATGGCTACACCTTC. Translating it yields CASSIGTGQTYGYTF.

The chain recombines TRBV30 with TRBJ2-3; TRBD2 agrees at 8 bases. V gave up 3 bases and J gave up 2 bases; unmatched junction bases: 1. This CDR3 has 13 residues. Germline V gives CDR1 GTSNPN, CDR2 SVGIG (reference sequence). The CDR3 DNA is TGTGCCTGGAGGCGGGGGGTCACAGATACGCAGTATTTT. Translating it yields CAWRRGVTDTQYF. Supplemented by reference TRBV30 and TRBJ2-3, the full variable domain reads SQTIHQWPATLVQPVGSPLSLECTVEGTSNPNLYWYRQAAGRGLQLLFYSVGIGQISSEVPQNLSASRPQDRQFILSSKKLLLSDSGFYLCAWRRGVTDTQYFGPGTRLTVL.

CDR3 region: CASSLLTGELFF. For the CDR3, the DNA is TGTGCCAGCAGCTTACTCACCGGGGAGCTGTTTTTT. The V gene is TRBV13, the J gene TRBJ2-2; no reliable D call. The length of the CDR3 is 12 residues. Trimming took 2 bases from V and 4 from J, leaving 2 bases between them. The V gene's germline CDR1 is PRHDT and CDR2 FYEKMQ (reference sequence).

This chain uses TRBV5-8 with TRBJ2-1, with D unresolved. The V and J ends lost 4 bases and 3 bases respectively, with 8 bases between them. Looked up from germline, CDR1 is SGHTS and CDR2 is YDEGEE. CDR3 length: 13 amino acids. CDR3 sequence (DNA): TGTGCCAGCAGCCCCCCCGGCTACAATGAGCAGTTCTTC. Translating it yields CASSPPGYNEQFF.

The V and J genes are TRBV19 and TRBJ1-5; TRBD1 aligns across 7 bases. This CDR3 is 14 amino acids long. Germline-derived CDR1 and CDR2 are LNHDA and SQIVND (reference sequence). Germline trimming cut 5 bases from V and 4 bases from J; bases unmatched to any gene: 5. The CDR3 nucleotides read TGTGCCAGTAGTCTCGGGACAGTGAATCAGCCCCAGCATTTT. Amino acid sequence: CASSLGTVNQPQHF.

This rearrangement joins TRBV7-9 to TRBJ2-3, with unresolved D. V was cut by 5 bases and J by 5 bases, with 11 bases left in between. Germline V lookup: CDR1 SEHNR, CDR2 FQNEAQ (reference sequence). This CDR3 comprises 13 residues. CDR3 residues: CASSPWPGDTQYF. In DNA form, the CDR3 reads TGTGCCAGCAGCCCTTGGCCGGGAGATACGCAGTATTTT.

CDR3 sequence: CASSEQVGLNYGYTF. Written as DNA, the CDR3 is TGTGCCAGCAGTGAACAGGTGGGGCTAAACTATGGCTACACCTTC. The V gene is TRBV2, the J gene TRBJ1-2; the D gene is possibly TRBD1 (5 bases). Trimming stripped 2 bases from V and 2 bases from J, with 12 bases between. Looked up from germline, CDR1 is SNHLY and CDR2 is FYNNEI. CDR3 size: 15 residues.

The V and J genes are TRBV9 and TRBJ2-7; tentatively, D is TRBD1 (5 bases). The CDR3 length is 12 residues. Deletions cut 0 bases from V and 8 bases from J, with 9 bases between. Germline assignment: CDR1 SGDLS and CDR2 YYNGEE. CDR3 nucleotides: TGTGCCAGCAGCGTAGATAAGGGGAAGCAGTACTTC. It encodes CASSVDKGKQYF.

The chain employs TRBV7-2 and TRBJ2-7, with 10 bases identical to TRBD1. V shed 5 bases, J shed 2 bases, and the junction held 15 bases outside the gene matches. CDR1 and CDR2 from the germline V gene are SGHTA and FQGNSA. CDR3 length equals 18 residues. The CDR3 nucleotides are TGTGCCAGCAGCGCCCAGAGGTTAGGGACAGGGGTACCCTACGAGCAGTACTTC. Protein sequence: CASSAQRLGTGVPYEQYF.

The chain couples TRBV5-4 to TRBJ1-6; 7 bases are shared with TRBD1. The CDR3 length is 17 residues. Unmatched junction bases numbered 14, after V lost 4 bases and J lost 7 bases. The germline V gene encodes CDR1 SGHNT and CDR2 YYREEE (reference sequence). CDR3 sequence: CASSLRETGKWNSPLHF. CDR3 in DNA: TGTGCCAGCAGCCTTCGAGAGACAGGGAAGTGGAATTCACCCCTCCACTTT.

The V and J genes are TRBV5-1 and TRBJ2-5; TRBD1 aligns across 8 bases. The germline CDR1 and CDR2 sequences are SGHRS and YFSETQ. Trimming took 3 bases from V and 0 from J; bases not matched to a gene: 4. CDR3 length equals 15 residues. DNA of the CDR3: TGCGCCAGCAGCTACGGACAGGGATACCAAGAGACCCAGTACTTC. Protein product: CASSYGQGYQETQYF.

The chain has TRBV28 and TRBJ1-2; weak D call: TRBD1 (5 bases). The germline V and J ends were trimmed by 6 bases and 4 bases, with 12 bases remaining between them. The CDR3 covers 13 residues. Germline values: CDR1 MDHEN, CDR2 SYDVKM. The CDR3 here is CASRRGPVYGYTF. DNA for the CDR3: TGTGCCAGCAGAAGGGGCCCTGTCTATGGCTACACCTTC.